This T cell receptor beta chain derives from a study of blood T cell repertoires in COVID-19. Background on the study: Material from acute and convalescent COVID-19 was sourced from the United States, Italy and Spain. In each case, the material was cDNA or gDNA derived from T cells, B-cell-depleted T cells, or PBMCs.

Original handling: Estimated nucleated cell counts came from reference gene primer amplification. Produced via immunoSEQ multiplex PCR; TCRdb's table is partial and in-frame only. V, J and clone size were drawn from that table, and D and trimming were deduced from the DNA. This sample has about 480,000 clones; roughly 87% occur once, and the top ten carry roughly 1.8%. The germline CDR1 and CDR2 sequences are SEHNR and FQNEAQ (reference sequence). The CDR3 is 16 amino acids. The J segment lost 2 bases and the V segment lost 5 bases, leaving 10 bases of the junction unmatched. Participant-given clinical history determined each cohort assignment.

This sequence joins TRBV7-9 and TRBJ2-3, with TRBD1 matching over 7 bases. The sequenced sample consisted of PBMCs or T cells enriched from blood (not recorded which). This TCR was sampled from a woman between 18 and 30 years old with acute COVID-19. Here the CDR3 reads CASSLKTGTVTDTQYF. As DNA, the CDR3 is TGTGCCAGCAGCCTAAAGACCGGGACAGTCACAGATACGCAGTATTTT.